The rows below give T cell receptor beta chains drawn from one sample of a study of beta chain features in type 1 diabetes. Profiling relied on immunoSEQ multiplex PCR, and the TCRdb table lists in-frame clones only, not all of them. This table has roughly 380,000 clones, less than 20% appearing once. Sequencing input: naive CD4+ T cells from blood. The source is a woman in her late teens or twenties in good health. Both conserved end residues are part of each CDR3. The listing skips clone size in some rows; elsewhere it reads once, few, many or a size class.

size | V | CDR3
. | TRBV29-1 | CSVDRGLDEQYF
few | TRBV7-2 | CASSYREVNSPLHF
. | TRBV25-1 | CANKRPRGILYNEQFF
few | TRBV29-1 | CSVAHASGGHTQYF
. | TRBV5-1 | CASTSGSDTGELFF
. | TRBV19 | CASSIGDSATGELFF
. | TRBV19 | CASSGLNILTDTQYF
. | TRBV2 | CASSGAQGNQPQHF
few | TRBV18 | CASTRQESGNTIYF
few | TRBV9 | CASSVGVVRETQYF
. | TRBV19 | CASSEAGDRKQYF
few | TRBV9 | CASSASRGGWTEAFF
. | TRBV25-1 | CASSDVLAPREDEQFF
few | TRBV15 | CATSRDRGTFLGGANVLTF
. | TRBV14 | CASSHVSGFYGYTF